The sequence of this T cell receptor (beta chain) was determined in a study of blood T cell repertoires in COVID-19. Study at large: Two negative PCRs, clearance, or symptom resolution characterized the recovered Cohort 3 donors.

Germline V gene lookup returns CDR1 MDHEN and CDR2 SYDVKM. Trimming left V 6 bases short and J 7 bases short, with 19 bases between. The CDR3 runs to 14 residues. Authors' data handling: Nucleated cell counts were estimated from reference gene primer amplification. Only in-frame clones appear in the TCRdb table, and some are missing; sequencing was by immunoSEQ multiplex PCR. The V and J calls and clone size are taken from that table; D and trimming were inferred from the DNA. Found here are some 300,000 clones, 88% of them singletons; the top ten hold roughly 2%. The cohort comprised adults aged 18 to 89 years residing in some 24 US areas. Each participant's cohort was designated according to participant-reported clinical history.

V is TRBV28 and J is TRBJ2-7; D may be TRBD1 (5 bases). Material for sequencing was PBMCs or T cells enriched from blood (not recorded which). The TCR was taken from a woman aged 60-75 years in a cohort exposed to, infected with or recovered from COVID-19 (not recorded which). The CDR3 reads CASSGSGSIREQYF. In DNA form, the CDR3 reads TGTGCCAGCAGCGGATCAGGGTCAATACGGGAGCAGTACTTC. Filled out from reference TRBV28 and TRBJ2-7, the complete variable domain reads DVKVTQSSRYLVKRTGEKVFLECVQDMDHENMFWYRQDPGLGLRLIYFSYDVKMKEKGDIPEGYSVSREKKERFSLILESASTNQTSMYLCASSGSGSIREQYFGPGTRLTVT.